The source of this T cell receptor (beta chain) is a study of molecular identifiers for immune sequencing clone quantification. This clonotype has ten or more counts. Per germline, CDR1 SGHAT and CDR2 FQNNGV. The CDR3 loop spans 15 amino acids. V lost 5 bases to trimming and J lost 5 bases, with 15 bases between them. MiXCR, applied by TCRdb to the PCR reads, yields one record per CDR3 protein. The data contain 250,000 to 400,000 distinct CDR3 sequences, around 21% of them seen just once; the ten biggest clones take up approximately 0.8%. The receptor's source is a human donor in good health. Some libraries in this study had Jurkat cell RNA spiked in. Sequenced material: naive CD8+ T cells from blood, with Jurkat cell RNA spiked in. Subset: FACS-sorted CD8+CD4-CCR7+CD45RA+ naive T cells. The genes are TRBV11-2 and TRBJ1-4, with D tentatively TRBD1 (5 bases). The CDR3 spells CASSLGLVPNEKLFF. In DNA form, the CDR3 reads TGTGCCAGCAGCCTGGGACTGGTCCCCAATGAAAAACTGTTTTTT.